The 15 T cell receptor beta chains listed next were all sequenced from one sample in a study of blood T cell repertoires in COVID-19. Method: immunoSEQ multiplex PCR; TCRdb's copy keeps in-frame clones and lacks some. This sample carries over 110,000 clones, 75% to 90% of them seen once, and the ten largest clones take about 1.8%. The specimen was peripheral blood. The source of these receptors is a woman between 50 and 59 years old with acute or convalescent COVID-19.

The chain recombines TRBV28 with TRBJ2-5; 13 bases align to TRBD2. The CDR3 consists of 16 residues. The germline V gene has CDR1 MDHEN and CDR2 SYDVKM. V gave up 5 bases and J gave up 1 base; unmatched junction bases: 4. CDR3 residues: CASSLWTSGSQETQYF. The CDR3 DNA reads as TGTGCCAGCAGTCTCTGGACTAGCGGGAGCCAAGAGACCCAGTACTTC.

The rearrangement links TRBV1 to TRBJ1-1; the table's D call, TRBD1, was not checked against the DNA. TRBV1 constitutes a pseudogene. There are 18 residues in the CDR3. CDR3 in DNA: TGCACCAGCAGCCGCCGGGCCAGGGGAAGGTTGATGAACACTGAAGCTTTCTTT. Its protein is CTSSRRARGRLMNTEAFF.

The rearrangement joins TRBV14 to TRBJ1-6; D ambiguous. This CDR3 contains 19 residues. Germline V gene sequence: CDR1 SGHDN, CDR2 FVKESK. V was shortened by 0 bases and J by 7 bases, with 22 bases between the two germline ends. CDR3 nucleotides: TGTGCCAGCAGCCAAGAGGAGATTTCAGGACTATTCGTGAATTCACCCCTCCACTTT. Its protein product is CASSQEEISGLFVNSPLHF.

The V and J genes are TRBV27 and TRBJ2-5; 9 bases align to TRBD2. CDR3 length: 16 residues. Germline V gene data show CDR1 as MNHEY and CDR2 as SMNVEV (reference sequence). Trimming at V came to 2 bases and at J to 4 bases, leaving 8 bases not matched to a gene. CDR3 DNA: TGTGCCAGCAGTTTACAGGCTAGCGGGGATATAGAGACCCAGTACTTC. This codes for CASSLQASGDIETQYF.

The genes are TRBV5-1 and TRBJ2-7; D is possibly TRBD2 (5 bases). This CDR3 contains 12 residues. Germline CDR1 is SGHRS and CDR2 is YFSETQ. Trimming removed 0 bases at V and 6 bases at J, with 7 bases between. The CDR3 is CASSLGGLEQYF. CDR3 coding DNA: TGCGCCAGCAGCTTGGGAGGACTCGAGCAGTACTTC.

V is TRBV5-1 and J is TRBJ2-5; 12 nucleotides match TRBD2. The CDR3 is 16 amino acids. Trimming cost V 4 bases and J 4 bases; bases outside gene matches: 8. The germline CDR1 and CDR2 sequences are SGHRS and YFSETQ. The chain's CDR3 is CASSTRLAGEGETQYF. DNA for the CDR3: TGCGCCAGCAGCACCCGACTAGCGGGAGAGGGAGAGACCCAGTACTTC.

The chain links TRBV5-4 to TRBJ2-1; 14 bases are a match to TRBD2. V dropped 0 bases and J dropped 5; count of bases not matched to a gene: 1. This CDR3 region has 16 residues. Germline values: CDR1 SGHNT, CDR2 YYREEE (reference sequence). In DNA, the CDR3 is TGTGCCAGCAGCTTGGGACTAGCGGGAGGGGACAATGAGCAGTTCTTC. Translation: CASSLGLAGGDNEQFF.

V gene TRBV7-6 combines with J gene TRBJ2-5, with TRBD1 matching 9 bases. The V and J ends lost 5 bases and 2 bases, in that order; junction bases with no gene match: 9. The V gene's germline CDR1 is SGHVS and CDR2 FNYEAQ. The CDR3 covers 16 residues. The CDR3 here is CASSAAGTGLQETQYF. Written as DNA, the CDR3 is TGTGCCAGCAGCGCTGCCGGGACAGGGCTACAAGAGACCCAGTACTTC.

Details on this clone: This sample also contains other DNA sequences that code for the same CDR3. The V gene is TRBV24-1, the J gene TRBJ2-3; D possibly corresponds to TRBD2 (5 bases). The length of the CDR3 is 14 residues. V lost 3 bases and J lost 2, with 8 bases in between. Germline-derived CDR1 and CDR2 are KGHDR and SFDVKD. This chain's CDR3 is CATSDTGFTDTQYF. The CDR3 DNA reads as TGTGCCACCAGTGATACGGGGTTCACAGATACGCAGTATTTT.

The V call is TRBV12-2, the J call TRBJ1-2; the table assigns TRBD1, which was not confirmed against the DNA. TRBV12-2 is labeled a pseudogene. CDR3 length: 15 residues. CDR3 amino acids: CASRFRDRGLRGYTF. The CDR3 coding sequence is TGTGCAAGTCGCTTCCGAGACAGGGGGCTGCGCGGCTACACCTTC.

On this clone itself: The same CDR3 is also encoded by other DNA sequences in this sample. V gene TRBV7-2 combines with J gene TRBJ2-3, with 9 bases fitting TRBD2. Germline CDR1 reads SGHTA; CDR2 reads FQGNSA. This CDR3 has 15 residues. V lost 2 bases and J lost 1; bases outside the gene matches: 1. The CDR3 is CASSLLAGGTDTQYF. The CDR3 bases are TGTGCCAGCAGCTTATTAGCGGGGGGCACAGATACGCAGTATTTT.

This clone was observed a few times. The chain links TRBV6-6 to TRBJ1-4; D ambiguous. Germline V CDR1 and CDR2: MNHNY, SVGAGI (reference sequence). V was clipped by 8 bases and J by 0 bases, with 10 bases between them. The CDR3 consists of 14 residues. Here the CDR3 DNA reads TGTGCCAGCGAGAGTCCCGCAACTAATGAAAAACTGTTTTTT. Translation: CASESPATNEKLFF.

The chain is built from TRBV28 and TRBJ1-1; 8 bases are a match to TRBD1. V lost 6 bases to trimming and J lost 3 bases; unmatched junction nucleotides: 9. Germline CDR1 reads MDHEN; CDR2 reads SYDVKM. The length of the CDR3 is 15 residues. CDR3 residues: CASSPPDRADTEAFF. CDR3 in DNA: TGTGCCAGCAGCCCCCCGGACAGGGCGGACACTGAAGCTTTCTTT.

This sequence joins TRBV15 and TRBJ1-4, with D hard to call. This CDR3 comprises 16 residues. Germline V gene sequence: CDR1 LNHNV, CDR2 YYDKDF (reference sequence). Between the trimmed V and J ends, which lost 3 bases and 0 bases, there was a span of 11 bases. The CDR3 spells CATSSGLQSTNEKLFF. CDR3 nucleotides: TGTGCCACCAGCAGTGGACTCCAATCAACTAATGAAAAACTGTTTTTT.

This sequence joins TRBV28 and TRBJ1-5; maybe TRBD1 (5 bases). V lost 1 base, J lost 4 bases, and 8 bases lay in between. CDR1 and CDR2 from the germline V gene are MDHEN and SYDVKM. The CDR3 is 14 residues long. The CDR3 protein is CASSLSGVNQPQHF. The CDR3 coding sequence is TGTGCCAGCAGTTTATCGGGGGTGAATCAGCCCCAGCATTTT.